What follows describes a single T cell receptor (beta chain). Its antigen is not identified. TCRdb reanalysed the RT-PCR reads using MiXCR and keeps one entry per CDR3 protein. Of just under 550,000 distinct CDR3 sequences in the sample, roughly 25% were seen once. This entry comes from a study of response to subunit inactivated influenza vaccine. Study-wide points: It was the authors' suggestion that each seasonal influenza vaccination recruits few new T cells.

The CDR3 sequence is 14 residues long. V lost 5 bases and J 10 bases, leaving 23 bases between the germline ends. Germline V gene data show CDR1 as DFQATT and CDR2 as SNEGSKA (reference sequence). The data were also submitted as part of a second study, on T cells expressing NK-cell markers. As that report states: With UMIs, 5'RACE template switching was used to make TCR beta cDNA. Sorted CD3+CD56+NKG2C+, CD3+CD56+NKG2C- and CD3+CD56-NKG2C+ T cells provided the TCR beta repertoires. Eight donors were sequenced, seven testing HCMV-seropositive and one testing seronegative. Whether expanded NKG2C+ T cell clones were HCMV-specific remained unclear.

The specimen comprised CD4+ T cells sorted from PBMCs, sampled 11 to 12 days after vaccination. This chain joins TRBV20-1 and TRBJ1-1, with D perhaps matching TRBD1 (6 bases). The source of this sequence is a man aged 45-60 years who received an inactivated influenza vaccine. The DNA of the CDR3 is TGCAGTGCTCCACGACCAGGGGAGGAAAGAACAGCTTTCTTT. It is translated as CSAPRPGEERTAFF.